The 25 T cell receptor beta chains in this list originate from one sample, sequenced in a study of blood T cell repertoires in COVID-19. Profiled with immunoSEQ multiplex PCR; TCRdb holds only in-frame clones, not every one. This table holds approximately 470,000 clones, roughly 87% found once. Material: PBMCs or T cells enriched from blood (not recorded which). All receptors come from a woman between 18 and 29 years old who had recovered from COVID-19.

This clone was found once. The rearrangement uses TRBV19 and TRBJ1-2; 11 positions agree with TRBD1. CDR1 is LNHDA, CDR2 SQIVND, per germline (reference sequence). This CDR3 is 16 amino acids long. V lost 2 bases to trimming and J lost 3 bases; unmatched junction nucleotides: 5. Here the CDR3 DNA reads TGTGCCAGTAGTATATCTCGGGACAGGGGGTACTATGGCTACACCTTC. It codes for CASSISRDRGYYGYTF.

V is TRBV6-5 and J is TRBJ1-2; D not resolved. This CDR3 contains 12 residues. Germline loops: CDR1 MNHEY, CDR2 SVGAGI. Trimming cost V 7 bases and J 3 bases, with 9 bases left between them. The CDR3 protein is CASKSGDYGYTF. In DNA form, the CDR3 reads TGTGCCAGCAAGTCGGGTGACTATGGCTACACCTTC.

The J gene is TRBJ1-2, the V gene TRBV3-1 (or the pseudogene TRBV3-2); D remains unclear. Looked up from germline, CDR1 is LGHDT and CDR2 is YNNKEL (reference sequence). The CDR3 runs 14 residues. Trimming left V 4 bases short and J 0 bases short, with 9 bases between. This CDR3 is CASSPVAPNYGYTF. DNA of the CDR3: TGTGCCAGCAGCCCGGTTGCCCCTAACTATGGCTACACCTTC.

This rearrangement joins TRBV7-2 to TRBJ1-3, with D unresolved. The CDR3 length is 13 residues. CDR1 is SGHTA, CDR2 FQGNSA, per germline. Trimming pared 3 bases from V and 4 bases from J, leaving 7 bases between. In nucleotides, the CDR3 is TGTGCCAGCAGCTTTGAGCCCGGAAACACCATATATTTT. This codes for CASSFEPGNTIYF.

This chain links TRBV19 with TRBJ2-3; 10 bases are a match to TRBD2. V was pared by 3 bases and J by 1 base, with 7 bases of the junction left unmatched. CDR1 and CDR2 from the germline V gene are LNHDA and SQIVND (reference sequence). The CDR3 contains 17 residues. CDR3 sequence: CASSMGGTSVGTDTQYF. CDR3 in DNA: TGTGCCAGTAGTATGGGGGGGACTAGCGTAGGCACAGATACGCAGTATTTT.

The chain employs TRBV6-5 and TRBJ2-7; maybe TRBD2 (6 bases). V was cut by 4 bases and J by 3 bases, with 16 bases left in between. The germline gives CDR1 MNHEY, CDR2 SVGAGI. The CDR3 is 15 residues long. In DNA form, the CDR3 reads TGTGCCAGCAGTTCTTCCGGGACTGATTTCTACGAGCAGTACTTC. Protein product: CASSSSGTDFYEQYF.

The chain joins TRBV7-9 to TRBJ2-7; 9 positions agree with TRBD1. V trimming: 6 bases; J trimming: 2 bases; junction bases outside the gene matches: 5. The CDR3 totals 14 residues. Germline V gene sequence: CDR1 SEHNR, CDR2 FQNEAQ (reference sequence). The DNA for the CDR3 is TGTGCCAGCAGGGCCGGGACAGGGACCTACGAGCAGTACTTC. The encoded protein is CASRAGTGTYEQYF.

The chain is built from TRBV7-2 and TRBJ2-3, with D perhaps TRBD2 (6 bases). CDR3 length: 14 amino acids. CDR1 and CDR2 from the germline V gene are SGHTA and FQGNSA. Trimming stripped 3 bases from V and 3 bases from J, with 10 bases between. The CDR3 region has the DNA TGTGCCAGCAGCTTGGCGGGGAGGACAGATACGCAGTATTTT. This sequence encodes CASSLAGRTDTQYF.

The chain couples TRBV27 to TRBJ2-3, with D perhaps matching TRBD1 (5 bases). The CDR3 length is 13 residues. From germline, CDR1 is MNHEY and CDR2 SMNVEV (reference sequence). Trimming stripped 3 bases from V and 3 bases from J, with 7 bases between. Written as DNA, the CDR3 is TGTGCCAGCAGTTTGGGGCCAACAGATACGCAGTATTTT. This sequence encodes CASSLGPTDTQYF.

V gene TRBV30 combines with J gene TRBJ2-5, with a tentative D call TRBD1 (6 bases). The V gene's germline CDR1 is GTSNPN and CDR2 SVGIG (reference sequence). This CDR3 is 13 amino acids long. V shed 3 bases and J shed 1 base, with 9 bases lying between them. This chain's CDR3 is CAWRGAGQETQYF. The CDR3 coding sequence is TGTGCCTGGAGGGGGGCTGGCCAAGAGACCCAGTACTTC.

Worth noting for this clone: This CDR3 is also generated by other DNA sequences in the sample. CDR3 DNA: TGTGCCAGCAGTTTATTAGAGAACACTGAAGCTTTCTTT. Residues: CASSLLENTEAFF. This sequence joins TRBV27 and TRBJ1-1; D remains ambiguous. The V gene lost 1 base and the J gene lost 1 base, with 4 bases spanning the gap. CDR1 is MNHEY and CDR2 is SMNVEV in the germline V gene (reference sequence). The CDR3 is 13 amino acids.

The rearrangement uses TRBV7-8 and TRBJ2-7, with 10 bases aligning to TRBD1. The CDR3 contains 15 residues. J was trimmed by 6 bases and V by 6 bases; bases with no gene match: 11. Per germline, CDR1 SGHVS and CDR2 FQNEAQ. The CDR3 DNA sequence: TGTGCCAGCAGGACAGACAGGGGGCGAGCTCCCGAGCAGTACTTC. Protein sequence: CASRTDRGRAPEQYF.

The rearrangement uses TRBV5-6 and TRBJ2-5, with D possibly being TRBD1 (5 bases). In germline, CDR1 is SGHDT, CDR2 YYEEEE. V lost 3 bases and J 1 base, leaving 13 bases between the germline ends. The CDR3 extends over 15 amino acids. The CDR3 coding sequence is TGTGCCAGCAGCTGGCTCAGGGCAACCCAAGAGACCCAGTACTTC. Translating gives CASSWLRATQETQYF.

This chain connects TRBV5-1 to TRBJ2-1, with 15 bases matching TRBD2. Germline V gene lookup returns CDR1 SGHRS and CDR2 YFSETQ. Trimming cost V 4 bases and J 10 bases; bases outside gene matches: 6. The CDR3 is 15 residues long. CDR3 loop: CASSGTSGGYWEQFF. Written as DNA, the CDR3 is TGCGCCAGCAGCGGGACTAGCGGGGGGTATTGGGAGCAGTTCTTC.

This clone was seen once. The rearrangement joins TRBV11-3 to TRBJ2-1; 7 bases align to TRBD1. With 6 bases clipped from V and 2 bases from J, the junction kept 4 bases outside the gene matches. CDR3 length: 14 amino acids. Germline lookup yields CDR1 SGHNT and CDR2 YENEEA. CDR3 bases: TGTGCCAGCAGTGCAGGGGGTACCTACAATGAGCAGTTCTTC. This sequence encodes CASSAGGTYNEQFF.

The chain links TRBV7-3 to TRBJ1-1; 7 nucleotides agree with TRBD1. This CDR3 is 15 amino acids long. The ends lost 6 bases at V and 3 bases at J; junction bases unmatched: 10. Germline V gene data show CDR1 as SGHTA and CDR2 as FQGTGA. Written as DNA, the CDR3 is TGTGCCAGCAGTACCGGGACAGTTGAATACACTGAAGCTTTCTTT. It codes for CASSTGTVEYTEAFF.

The chain uses TRBV5-1 and TRBJ2-7; D may be TRBD2 (7 bases). V was pared by 4 bases and J by 2 bases, with 10 bases between. This CDR3 region has 13 residues. Germline loops: CDR1 SGHRS, CDR2 YFSETQ. As DNA, the CDR3 is TGCGCCAGCAGCAGGGAGGGGGCCTACGAGCAGTACTTC. Translation: CASSREGAYEQYF.

This clone appeared a single time. The chain combines TRBV30 with TRBJ2-7, with 15 bases fitting TRBD2. CDR1 is GTSNPN and CDR2 is SVGIG in the germline V gene (reference sequence). The CDR3 runs to 14 residues. With V trimmed by 1 base and J by 7 bases, 2 bases remained unmatched. The DNA for the CDR3 is TGTGCCTGGAGTGACGGACTAGCGGGGGGGGAGCAGTACTTC. Its translation is CAWSDGLAGGEQYF.

This rearrangement joins TRBV7-6 to TRBJ2-3; 13 nucleotides agree with TRBD2. V was pared by 4 bases and J by 4 bases, with 5 bases of the junction left unmatched. The CDR3 consists of 16 residues. Germline loops: CDR1 SGHVS, CDR2 FNYEAQ. The CDR3 sequence: CASSSRLAGGPDTQYF. CDR3 bases: TGTGCCAGCAGCTCCAGACTAGCGGGGGGACCAGATACGCAGTATTTT.

The chain carries TRBV6-1 and TRBJ2-7; 16 nucleotides line up with TRBD2. This CDR3 is built from 17 residues. V shed 4 bases and J 3 bases; nucleotides not matched to a gene: 6. CDR1 is MNHNS, CDR2 SASEGT, per germline. CDR3 DNA sequence: TGTGCCAGCAGTGCCGGGACTAGCGGGGGGGAAGTCTACGAGCAGTACTTC. It codes for CASSAGTSGGEVYEQYF.

This clone was counted once. The genes are TRBV28 and TRBJ1-1; maybe TRBD1 (6 bases). Trimming left V 6 bases short and J 3 bases short, with 17 bases between. The germline gives CDR1 MDHEN, CDR2 SYDVKM. The CDR3 totals 15 residues. CDR3 amino acids: CASSSGARGDTEAFF. CDR3 sequence (DNA): TGTGCCAGCAGCTCAGGGGCCCGGGGGGACACTGAAGCTTTCTTT.

This sequence joins TRBV30 and TRBJ2-5, with TRBD2 as a possible D gene (6 bases). The CDR3 sequence is 14 residues long. Trimming removed 1 base at V and 4 bases at J, with 13 bases between. Germline CDR1 GTSNPN, CDR2 SVGIG (reference sequence). CDR3 bases: TGTGCCTGGAGTGCCAGCGGAGGGATAGAGACCCAGTACTTC. This translates into CAWSASGGIETQYF.

J is TRBJ1-5 and V is TRBV18, with 10 bases that match TRBD1. The V gene end was trimmed by 6 bases and the J gene end by 2 bases; junction bases not matched to a gene: 4. The CDR3 length is 15 residues. In germline, CDR1 is KGHSH, CDR2 LQKENI. CDR3 in DNA: TGTGCCAGCTCTAGAGGACAGGGGGGCAATCAGCCCCAGCATTTT. It specifies CASSRGQGGNQPQHF.

V and J are TRBV2 and TRBJ2-7; a weak D match, TRBD2 (7 bases). This CDR3 spans 13 amino acids. Germline loops: CDR1 SNHLY, CDR2 FYNNEI. Trimming left V 8 bases short and J 2 bases short, with 13 bases between. CDR3 residues: CASGGDIAYEQYF. For the CDR3, the DNA is TGTGCCAGCGGGGGGGACATCGCCTACGAGCAGTACTTC. Full variable domain (remainder filled in from reference TRBV2 and TRBJ2-7): EPEVTQTPSHQVTQMGQEVILRCVPISNHLYFYWYRQILGQKVEFLVSFYNNEISEKSEIFDDQFSVERPDGSNFTLKIRSTKLEDSAMYFCASGGDIAYEQYFGPGTRLTVT.

The chain couples TRBV7-3 to TRBJ1-1; TRBD1 might be the D (6 bases). The CDR3 consists of 14 residues. Germline V lookup: CDR1 SGHTA, CDR2 FQGTGA. Trimming took 5 bases from V and 2 from J, leaving 12 bases between them. DNA of the CDR3: TGTGCCAGCAGCCCTCCAGGGGCTAACACTGAAGCTTTCTTT. Its translation is CASSPPGANTEAFF.